The 2 T cell receptor beta chains listed next were all sequenced from one sample in a study of blood T cell repertoires in COVID-19. This table comes from immunoSEQ multiplex PCR, and its TCRdb copy is limited to in-frame clones, with some not included. The sample holds some 130,000 clones; approximately 89% are singletons and the top ten take 4.3%. The source material was peripheral blood. Receptor source: a human donor in a cohort sampled during active COVID-19.

This clone has more than one count but fewer than ten. V and J are TRBV5-4 and TRBJ1-2, with 7 bases aligning to TRBD1. Looked up from germline, CDR1 is SGHNT and CDR2 is YYREEE (reference sequence). The CDR3 has 14 amino acids. V shed 0 bases and J 4 bases; nucleotides not matched to a gene: 3. CDR3 region: CASSLEGAGYGYTF. CDR3 nucleotides: TGTGCCAGCAGCTTGGAGGGGGCTGGCTATGGCTACACCTTC. Full variable domain (rest looked up from reference TRBV5-4 and TRBJ1-2): ETGVTQSPTHLIKTRGQQVTLRCSSQSGHNTVSWYQQALGQGPQFIFQYYREEENGRGNFPPRFSGLQFPNYSSELNVNALELDDSALYLCASSLEGAGYGYTFGSGTRLTVV.

This chain links TRBV9 with TRBJ2-7, with D tentatively TRBD2 (6 bases). Germline V lookup: CDR1 SGDLS, CDR2 YYNGEE. V was pared by 4 bases and J by 3 bases, with 11 bases between. The length of the CDR3 is 13 residues. The CDR3: CASSLGGVYEQYF. As DNA, the CDR3 is TGTGCCAGCAGCCTGGGGGGAGTCTACGAGCAGTACTTC.